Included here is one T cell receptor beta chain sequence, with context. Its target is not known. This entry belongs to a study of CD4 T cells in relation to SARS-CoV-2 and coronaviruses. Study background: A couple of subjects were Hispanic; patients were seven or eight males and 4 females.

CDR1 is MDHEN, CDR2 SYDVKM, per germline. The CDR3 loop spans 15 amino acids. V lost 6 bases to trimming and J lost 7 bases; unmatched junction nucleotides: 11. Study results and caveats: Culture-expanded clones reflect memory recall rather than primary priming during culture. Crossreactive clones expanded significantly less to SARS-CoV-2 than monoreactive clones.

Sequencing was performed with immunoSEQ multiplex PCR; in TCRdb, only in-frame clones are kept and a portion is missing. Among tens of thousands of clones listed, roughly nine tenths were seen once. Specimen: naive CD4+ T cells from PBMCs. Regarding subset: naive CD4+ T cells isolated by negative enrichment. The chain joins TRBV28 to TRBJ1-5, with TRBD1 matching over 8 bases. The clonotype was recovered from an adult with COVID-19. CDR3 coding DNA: TGTGCCAGCAGACCGGACAGGGCGTTCGGCCAGCCCCAGCATTTT. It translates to CASRPDRAFGQPQHF.